This TCR beta chain emerged from a study of Graves' ophthalmopathy and Graves' hyperthyroidism. In the study overall: Prior to any treatment, peripheral blood was collected at the time of initial diagnosis.

Patients were left out if they had other autoimmune diseases, uncontrolled infections, pregnancy or lactation. PBMCs were isolated from an approximately 10 ml sample of fresh peripheral blood. Overall study findings and caveats: Blood also harbored most expanded thyroid clonotypes above 0.001 frequency.

A word on this clonotype: Its antigen is still unknown.

Amplification targeted the TCR beta CDR3 regions, with RNA transcripts as the source material. HTBI primers served in a first-round RT-PCR, which a second-round multiplex PCR followed. TCRdb re-derived calls from the multiplex PCR reads in MiXCR, one entry per CDR3 protein. The sample lists over 650,000 distinct CDR3 sequences; just over 40% were seen once. The CDR3 runs to 15 residues. V was pared by 5 bases and J by 5 bases, with 13 bases of the junction left unmatched. The germline V gene has CDR1 SQVTM and CDR2 ANQGSEA. The TCR comes from an adult man with Graves' ophthalmopathy. Sequencing input: peripheral blood. The chain uses TRBV29-1 and TRBJ2-5; TRBD1 agrees at 8 bases. The CDR3 DNA reads TGCAGCGTTACTGTACAGGCAGGGGGCCTTGAGACCCAGTACTTC. Protein: CSVTVQAGGLETQYF.